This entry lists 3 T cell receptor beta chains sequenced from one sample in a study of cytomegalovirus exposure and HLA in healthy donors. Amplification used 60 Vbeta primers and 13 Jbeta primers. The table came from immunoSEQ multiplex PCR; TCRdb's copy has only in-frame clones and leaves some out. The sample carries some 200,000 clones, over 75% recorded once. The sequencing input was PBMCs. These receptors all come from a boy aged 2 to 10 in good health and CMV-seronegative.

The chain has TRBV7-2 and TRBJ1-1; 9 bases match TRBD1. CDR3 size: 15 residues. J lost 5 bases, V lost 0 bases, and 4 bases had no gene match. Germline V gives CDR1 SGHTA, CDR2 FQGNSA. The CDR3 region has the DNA TGTGCCAGCAGCTTAGCGGGACAGGGAGTTACTGAAGCTTTCTTT. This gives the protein CASSLAGQGVTEAFF.

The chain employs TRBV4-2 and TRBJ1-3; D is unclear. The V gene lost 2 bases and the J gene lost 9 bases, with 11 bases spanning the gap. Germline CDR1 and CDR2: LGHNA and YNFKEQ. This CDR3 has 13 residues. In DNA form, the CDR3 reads TGTGCCAGCAGCCAATCGGTTTCTTTCACCATATATTTT. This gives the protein CASSQSVSFTIYF.

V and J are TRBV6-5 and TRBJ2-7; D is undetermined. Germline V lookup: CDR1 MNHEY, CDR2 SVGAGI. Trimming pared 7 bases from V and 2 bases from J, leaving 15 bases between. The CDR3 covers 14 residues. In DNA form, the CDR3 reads TGTGCCAGCACCAGGCCAGTTCTTCCCTACGAGCAGTACTTC. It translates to CASTRPVLPYEQYF.